Below are 11 T cell receptor delta chains sequenced from a single sample in a study of gamma-delta chains in newborns, infants, children. TCRdb re-processed the reads using CATT. Of several thousand delta-chain clones listed, roughly half were seen once; the top ten hold more than 6%. The sequencing sample was made of blood. All receptors derive from a child who received the measles vaccine.

Note on this clone: A much larger clone sits a single nucleotide away, making a read error possible. The V call is TRDV2, the J call TRDJ1, with TRDD3 matching over 11 bases. Per the germline V gene, CDR1 is GEAIGNYY and CDR2 is EKD. This CDR3 comprises 16 residues. CDR3 in DNA: TGTGCCTGTGACATGTTGGGGGATACGGGCACCGATAAACTCACCTTT. As protein: CACDMLGDTGTDKLTF.

The CDR3 reads CALGELWTGFYTDKLIF. The DNA of the CDR3 is TGTGCTCTTGGGGAATTATGGACGGGGTTTTACACCGATAAACTCATCTTT. The rearrangement joins TRDV1 to TRDJ1, with D unresolved. The CDR3 extends over 17 amino acids. V was clipped by 2 bases and J by 0 bases, with 16 bases between them. Germline-derived CDR1 and CDR2 are TSWWSYY and QGS.

As for this clone: This clone may be a read error of a much larger clone one base away. The sample holds other DNA sequences that translate to the same CDR3. J is TRDJ1 and V is TRDV1, with unresolved D. Germline CDR1 and CDR2: TSWWSYY and QGS. The CDR3 sequence is 19 residues long. V lost 2 bases, J lost 0 bases, and 22 bases lay in between. DNA of the CDR3: TGTGCTCTTGGGGAATTCCCCACTACATATGGTTTGTACACCGATAAACTCATCTTT. Encoded protein: CALGEFPTTYGLYTDKLIF.

A note on this clone: A much larger clone lies a single base off, so this may be a read error. Other DNA sequences within the sample encode an identical CDR3. The chain employs TRDV2 and TRDJ1, with 9 positions matching TRDD3. CDR1 GEAIGNYY and CDR2 EKD come from the germline V gene. CDR3 length: 18 amino acids. In DNA form, the CDR3 reads TGTGCCTGTGACACTGTACTGGGGGACCCTTCGGCTAGCGATAAACTCATCTTC. It is translated as CACDTVLGDPSASDKLIF.

In regard to this clone: This may come from a read error, since a much larger clone is one base off. This chain joins TRDV2 and TRDJ3; D is uncertain. This CDR3 is 18 amino acids long. Germline V CDR1 and CDR2: GEAIGNYY, EKD. V shed 3 bases and J shed 0 bases, with 14 bases lying between them. CDR3 residues: CACDGTEGLSWDTRQMFF. CDR3 DNA: TGTGCCTGTGACGGCACTGAGGGCCTCTCCTGGGACACCCGACAGATGTTTTTC.

This clone ranks as large (0.1 to 1%). Other DNA sequences in the same sample also yield this CDR3. The chain combines TRDV2 with TRDJ3; 11 bases agree with TRDD3. Germline trimming cut 2 bases from V and 0 bases from J; bases unmatched to any gene: 5. This CDR3 contains 19 residues. Germline CDR1 is GEAIGNYY and CDR2 is EKD. The CDR3 nucleotides read TGTGCCTGTGACAAAGTACTGGGGGATAGCTCCTGGGACACCCGACAGATGTTTTTC. This sequence encodes CACDKVLGDSSWDTRQMFF.

This clone rates as large. Different DNA sequences within this sample yield the same CDR3. This chain joins TRDV2 and TRDJ1, with 9 bases fitting TRDD3. The CDR3 loop spans 19 amino acids. The germline V gene has CDR1 GEAIGNYY and CDR2 EKD. V dropped 4 bases and J dropped 0; count of bases not matched to a gene: 17. CDR3 bases: TGTGCCTGTGAAGACCTCGCTGGGGATACGCTATCCTACACCGATAAACTCATCTTT. It is translated as CACEDLAGDTLSYTDKLIF.

This clone is labeled medium-sized. The chain links TRDV2 to TRDJ1; D might be TRDD3 (6 bases). Germline CDR1 reads GEAIGNYY; CDR2 reads EKD. Between the trimmed V and J ends, which lost 1 base and 0 bases, there was a span of 14 bases. CDR3 length equals 16 residues. The CDR3 loop reads CACDTVGVTYTDKLIF. The CDR3 DNA follows: TGTGCCTGTGACACGGTGGGGGTCACTTACACCGATAAACTCATCTTT.

The gene calls are TRDV2 and TRDJ1; D is possibly TRDD3 (6 bases). The CDR3 contains 16 residues. V lost 3 bases and J 0 bases, leaving 16 bases between the germline ends. Germline-derived CDR1 and CDR2 are GEAIGNYY and EKD. CDR3 in DNA: TGTGCCTGTGACGGGGTGGGGGCCTTAAACACCGATAAACTCATCTTT. Protein: CACDGVGALNTDKLIF.

Comment on this clone: A read error may be the cause here, since a much bigger clone is one base away. Other DNA sequences in this sample translate to the same CDR3. V and J are TRDV2 and TRDJ1; D remains unclear. The CDR3 covers 16 residues. Germline CDR1 and CDR2: GEAIGNYY and EKD. CDR3 loop: CACDKIPPSYTDKLIF. The CDR3 coding sequence is TGTGCCTGCGACAAAATTCCCCCTAGCTACACCGATAAACTCATCTTT.

On this clone itself: A read error may explain this, as a much larger clone is one base away. This chain connects TRDV2 to TRDJ1; 9 positions agree with TRDD3. The length of the CDR3 is 17 residues. From germline, CDR1 is GEAIGNYY and CDR2 EKD. J lost 3 bases, V lost 2 bases, and 12 bases had no gene match. The CDR3 reads CACDNLHPGDTSDKLIF. CDR3 nucleotides: TGTGCCTGTGACAATCTCCATCCGGGGGATACTTCCGATAAACTCATCTTT.